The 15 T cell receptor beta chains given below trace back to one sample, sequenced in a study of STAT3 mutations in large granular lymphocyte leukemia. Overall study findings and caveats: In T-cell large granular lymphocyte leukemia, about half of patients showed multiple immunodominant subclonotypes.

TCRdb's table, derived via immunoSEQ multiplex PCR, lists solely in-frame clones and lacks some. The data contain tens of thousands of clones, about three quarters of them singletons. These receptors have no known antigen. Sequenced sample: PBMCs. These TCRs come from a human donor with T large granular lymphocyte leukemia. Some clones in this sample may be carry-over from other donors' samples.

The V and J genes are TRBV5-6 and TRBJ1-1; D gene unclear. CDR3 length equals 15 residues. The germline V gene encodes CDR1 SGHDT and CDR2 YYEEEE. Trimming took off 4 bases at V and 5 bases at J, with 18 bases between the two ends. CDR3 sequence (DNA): TGTGCCAGCAGCCCGGCCAGCAGGAAGGGTACTGAAGCTTTCTTT. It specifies CASSPASRKGTEAFF.

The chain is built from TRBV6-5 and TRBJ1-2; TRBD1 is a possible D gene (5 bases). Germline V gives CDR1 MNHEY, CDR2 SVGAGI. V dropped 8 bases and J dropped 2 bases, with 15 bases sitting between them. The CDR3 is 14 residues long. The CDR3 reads CASSRGDKNYGYTF. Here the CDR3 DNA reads TGTGCCAGCTCCCGGGGCGATAAAAACTATGGCTACACCTTC.

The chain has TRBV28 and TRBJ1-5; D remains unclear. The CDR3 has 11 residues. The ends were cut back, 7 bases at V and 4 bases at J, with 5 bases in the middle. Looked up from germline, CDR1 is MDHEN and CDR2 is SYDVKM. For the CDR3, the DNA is TGTGCCAGCACCAGTAATCAGCCCCAGCATTTT. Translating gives CASTSNQPQHF.

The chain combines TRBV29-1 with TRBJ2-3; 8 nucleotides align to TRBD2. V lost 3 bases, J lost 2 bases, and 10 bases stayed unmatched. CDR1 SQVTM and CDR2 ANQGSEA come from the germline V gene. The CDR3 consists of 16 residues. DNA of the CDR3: TGCAGCGTTGAGGACAGTAGCGGGGCACTCACAGATACGCAGTATTTT. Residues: CSVEDSSGALTDTQYF.

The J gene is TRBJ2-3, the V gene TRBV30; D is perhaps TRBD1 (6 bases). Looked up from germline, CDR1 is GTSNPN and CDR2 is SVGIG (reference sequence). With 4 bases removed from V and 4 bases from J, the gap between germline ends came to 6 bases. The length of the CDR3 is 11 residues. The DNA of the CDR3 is TGTGCCTGGACAGGGGCAGATACGCAGTATTTT. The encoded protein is CAWTGADTQYF.

CDR3 DNA: TGTGCCAGCAGTCCGACAGGGAGCACCGGGGAGCTGTTTTTT. It specifies CASSPTGSTGELFF. The chain is built from TRBV6-5 and TRBJ2-2, with 7 bases fitting TRBD1. CDR3 length: 14 residues. The germline V gene encodes CDR1 MNHEY and CDR2 SVGAGI. J was trimmed by 4 bases and V by 5 bases; bases with no gene match: 4.

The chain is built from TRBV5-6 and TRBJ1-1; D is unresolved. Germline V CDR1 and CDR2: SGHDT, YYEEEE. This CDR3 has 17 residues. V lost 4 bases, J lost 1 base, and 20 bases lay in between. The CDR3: CASSGRARATRNTEAFF. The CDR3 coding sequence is TGTGCCAGCAGCGGAAGAGCGAGGGCCACCAGGAACACTGAAGCTTTCTTT.

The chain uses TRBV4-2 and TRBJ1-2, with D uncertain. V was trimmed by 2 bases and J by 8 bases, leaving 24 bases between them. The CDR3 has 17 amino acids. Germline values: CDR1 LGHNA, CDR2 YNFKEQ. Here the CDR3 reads CASSQSPADLTFRGYTF. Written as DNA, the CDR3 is TGTGCCAGCAGCCAATCTCCTGCGGACTTGACATTTCGAGGCTACACCTTC.

CDR3 sequence reads: CASSYTGNTGELFF. The CDR3 DNA is TGTGCCAGCAGTTACACAGGGAACACCGGGGAGCTGTTTTTT. V usage is TRBV6-6 and J usage is TRBJ2-2; the D gene is possibly TRBD1 (5 bases). This CDR3 has 14 amino acids. V lost 2 bases and J 1 base, leaving 5 bases between the germline ends. Germline V CDR1 and CDR2: MNHNY, SVGAGI (reference sequence).

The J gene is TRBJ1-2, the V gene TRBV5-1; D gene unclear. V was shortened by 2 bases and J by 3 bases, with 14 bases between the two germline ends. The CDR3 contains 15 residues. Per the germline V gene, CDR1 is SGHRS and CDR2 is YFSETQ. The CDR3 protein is CASSLISGADYGYTF. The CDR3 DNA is TGCGCCAGCAGCTTAATATCCGGCGCCGACTATGGCTACACCTTC.

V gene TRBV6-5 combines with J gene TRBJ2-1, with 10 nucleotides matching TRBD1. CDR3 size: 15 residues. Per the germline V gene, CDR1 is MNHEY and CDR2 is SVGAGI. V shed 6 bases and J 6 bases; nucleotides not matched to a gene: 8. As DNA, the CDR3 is TGTGCCAGCAGCCGGACAGGGGGAGGGTTCAATGAGCAGTTCTTC. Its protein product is CASSRTGGGFNEQFF.

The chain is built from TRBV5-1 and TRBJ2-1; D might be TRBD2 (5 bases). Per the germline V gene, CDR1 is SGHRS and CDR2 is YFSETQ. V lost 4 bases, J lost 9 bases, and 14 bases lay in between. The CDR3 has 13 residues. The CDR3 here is CASSLGDISEQFF. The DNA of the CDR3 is TGCGCCAGCAGCCTCGGGGATATTTCTGAGCAGTTCTTC.

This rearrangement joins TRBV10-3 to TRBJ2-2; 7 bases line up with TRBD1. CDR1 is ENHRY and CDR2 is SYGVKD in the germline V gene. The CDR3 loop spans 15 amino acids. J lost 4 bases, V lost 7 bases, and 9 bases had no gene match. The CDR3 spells CAINPRDSLTGELFF. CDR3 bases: TGTGCCATCAACCCCCGGGACAGCCTCACCGGGGAGCTGTTTTTT.

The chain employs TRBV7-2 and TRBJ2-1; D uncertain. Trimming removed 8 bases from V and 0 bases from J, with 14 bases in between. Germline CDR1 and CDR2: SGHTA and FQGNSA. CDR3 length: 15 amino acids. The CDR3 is CASRKPEISYNEQFF. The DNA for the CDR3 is TGTGCCAGCCGAAAGCCGGAAATCTCCTACAATGAGCAGTTCTTC.

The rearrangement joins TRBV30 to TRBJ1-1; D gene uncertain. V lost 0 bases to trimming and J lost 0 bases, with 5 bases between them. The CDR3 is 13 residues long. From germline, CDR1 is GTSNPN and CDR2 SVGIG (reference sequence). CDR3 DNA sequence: TGTGCCTGGAGTGTCAATGTGAACACTGAAGCTTTCTTT. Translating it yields CAWSVNVNTEAFF.